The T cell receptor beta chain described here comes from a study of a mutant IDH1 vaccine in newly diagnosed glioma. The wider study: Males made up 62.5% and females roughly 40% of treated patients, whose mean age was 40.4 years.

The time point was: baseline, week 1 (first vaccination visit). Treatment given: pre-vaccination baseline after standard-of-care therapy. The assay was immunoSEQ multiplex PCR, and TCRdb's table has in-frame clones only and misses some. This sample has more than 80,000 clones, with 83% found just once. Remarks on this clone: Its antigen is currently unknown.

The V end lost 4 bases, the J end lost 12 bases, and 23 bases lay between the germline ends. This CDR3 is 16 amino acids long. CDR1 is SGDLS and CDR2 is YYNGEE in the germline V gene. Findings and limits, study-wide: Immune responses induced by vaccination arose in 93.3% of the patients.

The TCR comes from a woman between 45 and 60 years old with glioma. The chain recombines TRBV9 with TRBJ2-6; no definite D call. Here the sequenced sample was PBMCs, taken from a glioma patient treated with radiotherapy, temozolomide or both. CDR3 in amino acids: CASSPTQLLSLGVLTF. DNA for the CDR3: TGTGCCAGCAGCCCCACCCAGCTCTTGAGCTTGGGCGTCCTGACTTTC.